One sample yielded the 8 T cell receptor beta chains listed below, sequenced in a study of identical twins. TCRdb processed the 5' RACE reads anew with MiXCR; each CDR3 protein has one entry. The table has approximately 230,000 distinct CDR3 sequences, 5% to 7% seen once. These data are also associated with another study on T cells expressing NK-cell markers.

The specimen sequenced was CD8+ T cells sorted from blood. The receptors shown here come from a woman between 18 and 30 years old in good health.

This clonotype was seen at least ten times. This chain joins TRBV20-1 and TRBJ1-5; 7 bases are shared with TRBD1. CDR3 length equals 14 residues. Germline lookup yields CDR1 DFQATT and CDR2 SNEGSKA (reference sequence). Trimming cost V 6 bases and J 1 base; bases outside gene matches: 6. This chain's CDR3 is CSAPYRGSNQPQHF. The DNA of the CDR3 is TGCAGTGCGCCCTACAGGGGAAGCAATCAGCCCCAGCATTTT.

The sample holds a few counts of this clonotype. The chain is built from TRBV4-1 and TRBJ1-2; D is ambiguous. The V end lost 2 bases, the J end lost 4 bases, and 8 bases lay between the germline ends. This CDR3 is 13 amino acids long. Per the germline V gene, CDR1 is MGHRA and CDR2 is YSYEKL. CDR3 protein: CASSQRVGYGYTF. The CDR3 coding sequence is TGCGCCAGCAGCCAACGGGTTGGCTATGGCTACACCTTC.

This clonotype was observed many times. CDR3: CASTGTASYNEQFF. Here the CDR3 DNA reads TGTGCCAGCACCGGGACAGCCTCCTACAATGAGCAGTTCTTC. V gene TRBV9 combines with J gene TRBJ2-1; 7 bases are shared with TRBD1. The CDR3 is made up of 14 amino acids. V lost 6 bases and J lost 0; bases outside the gene matches: 3. CDR1 is SGDLS, CDR2 YYNGEE, per germline.

The CDR3 is CASRRRRASGGAWVIGEQFF. The CDR3 bases are TGCGCCAGCAGACGTCGTAGGGCTAGCGGGGGGGCCTGGGTTATCGGTGAGCAGTTCTTC. The chain employs TRBV5-1 and TRBJ2-1; 12 positions match TRBD2. J lost 9 bases, V lost 5 bases, and 24 bases had no gene match. Germline-derived CDR1 and CDR2 are SGHRS and YFSETQ. The CDR3 contains 20 residues.

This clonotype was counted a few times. The CDR3 region is CASSPELSGELFF. The CDR3 DNA is TGTGCCAGCTCACCGGAGTTGAGCGGGGAGCTGTTTTTT. The chain couples TRBV18 to TRBJ2-2; D gene unclear. Germline CDR1 KGHSH, CDR2 LQKENI. The ends were cut back, 3 bases at V and 7 bases at J, with 9 bases in the middle. The CDR3 is 13 amino acids. The complete variable domain, with remaining parts taken from reference TRBV18 and TRBJ2-2, reads NAGVMQNPRHLVRRRGQEARLRCSPMKGHSHVYWYRQLPEEGLKFMVYLQKENIIDESGMPKERFSAEFPKEGPSILRIQQVVRGDSAAYFCASSPELSGELFFGEGSRLTVL.

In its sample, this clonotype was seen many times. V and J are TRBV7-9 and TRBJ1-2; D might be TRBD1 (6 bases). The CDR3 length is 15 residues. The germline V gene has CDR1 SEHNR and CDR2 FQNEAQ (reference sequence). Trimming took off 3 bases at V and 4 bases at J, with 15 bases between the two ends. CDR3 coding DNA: TGTGCCAGCAGCTTGGGGGCCACCTCTCTCTATGGCTACACCTTC. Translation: CASSLGATSLYGYTF.

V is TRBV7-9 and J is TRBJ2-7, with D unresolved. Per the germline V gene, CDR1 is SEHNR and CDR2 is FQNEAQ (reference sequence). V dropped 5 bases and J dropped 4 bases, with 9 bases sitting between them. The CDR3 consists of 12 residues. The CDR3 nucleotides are TGTGCCAGCAGCGTATCGCGGTACGAGCAGTACTTC. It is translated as CASSVSRYEQYF.

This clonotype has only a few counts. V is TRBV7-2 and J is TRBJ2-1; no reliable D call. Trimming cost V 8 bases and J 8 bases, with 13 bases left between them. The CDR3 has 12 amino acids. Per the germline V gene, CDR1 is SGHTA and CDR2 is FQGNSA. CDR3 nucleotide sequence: TGTGCCAGCTTAGGTCGGCTCGATGAGCAGTTCTTC. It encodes CASLGRLDEQFF.